This TCR beta chain was sequenced during a study of T cell repertoires in aging, cancer and after chemotherapy. Study information: Glioblastoma patients receiving temozolomide-based therapy gave paired samples before and after chemotherapy.

The table lists this clonotype with a few counts. The target antigen is unknown. TRB rearrangements spanning V, D and J were amplified using mixed TRB-A/B primers. TCRdb re-derived calls from the multiplex PCR reads in MiXCR, one entry per CDR3 protein. The sample lists roughly 18,000 distinct CDR3 sequences; approximately 35% were seen once. The template was genomic DNA from peripheral blood, not RNA. Study-level results: Rebound thymic output was suggested by rising median generation probability during chemotherapy in each cancer cohort. Compared with age-matched healthy donors, untreated hematological or solid cancer patients showed higher blood TCR clonality.

V gave up 4 bases and J gave up 5 bases; unmatched junction bases: 10. Germline lookup yields CDR1 LNHDA and CDR2 SQIVND (reference sequence). This CDR3 has 16 amino acids. This clonotype was obtained from a human donor with a solid tumor. The specimen was blood. V is TRBV19 and J is TRBJ1-2; 10 nucleotides align to TRBD1. This CDR3 reads CASSSPPDRGIYGYTF. Written as DNA, the CDR3 is TGTGCCAGTAGTAGCCCCCCGGACAGGGGGATTTATGGCTACACCTTC. Variable domain in full (rest from reference TRBV19 and TRBJ1-2): DGGITQSPKYLFRKEGQNVTLSCEQNLNHDAMYWYRQDPGQGLRLIYYSQIVNDFQKGDIAEGYSVSREKKESFPLTVTSAQKNPTAFYLCASSSPPDRGIYGYTFGSGTRLTVV.